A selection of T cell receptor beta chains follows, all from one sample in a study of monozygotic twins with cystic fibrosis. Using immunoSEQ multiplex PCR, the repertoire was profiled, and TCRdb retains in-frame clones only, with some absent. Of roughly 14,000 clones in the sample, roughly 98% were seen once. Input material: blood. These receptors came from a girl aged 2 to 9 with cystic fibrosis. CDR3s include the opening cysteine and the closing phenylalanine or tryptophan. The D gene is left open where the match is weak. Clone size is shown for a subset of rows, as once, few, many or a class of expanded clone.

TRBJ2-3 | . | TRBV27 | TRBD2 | CASSSGTSGRAGLTTDTQYF | TGTGCCAGCAGTAGCGGGACTAGCGGGAGGGCCGGTCTGACTACAGATACGCAGTATTTT
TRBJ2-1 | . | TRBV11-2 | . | CASSLSLVPNNEQFF | TGTGCCAGCAGCTTATCACTAGTTCCCAACAATGAGCAGTTCTTC
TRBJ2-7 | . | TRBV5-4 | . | CASSNSVMGPGPVSEQYF | TGTGCCAGCAGCAACTCCGTAATGGGACCGGGACCAGTCTCGGAGCAGTACTTC
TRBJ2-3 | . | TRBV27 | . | CASSSAGITTDTQYF | TGTGCCAGCAGTTCTGCGGGGATTACCACAGATACGCAGTATTTT
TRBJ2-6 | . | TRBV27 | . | CASRRAGANVLTF | TGTGCCAGCAGGAGGGCTGGGGCCAACGTCCTGACTTTC
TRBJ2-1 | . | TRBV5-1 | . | CASSAGGVRKQNEQFF | TGCGCCAGCAGCGCCGGAGGGGTCCGAAAGCAAAATGAGCAGTTCTTC
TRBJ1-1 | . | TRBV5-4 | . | CASNLEPTVNTEAFF | TGTGCCAGCAACTTGGAGCCGACAGTGAACACTGAAGCTTTCTTT
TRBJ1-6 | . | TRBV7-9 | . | CASSFRGSTLHF | TGTGCCAGCAGCTTCCGTGGATCCACCCTCCACTTT
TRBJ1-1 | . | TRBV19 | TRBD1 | CASRRQGNTEAFF | TGTGCCAGTAGGCGACAGGGGAACACTGAAGCTTTCTTT
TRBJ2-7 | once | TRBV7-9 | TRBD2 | CASSEGLAGASYEQYF | TGTGCCAGCAGCGAAGGACTAGCGGGAGCCTCCTACGAGCAGTACTTC
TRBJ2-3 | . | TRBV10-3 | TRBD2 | CAIREWTSGTMELSTDTQYF | TGTGCCATCAGAGAATGGACTAGCGGAACGATGGAACTTAGCACAGATACGCAGTATTTT